Shown below are 20 T cell receptor beta chains from a single sample sequenced in a study of cytomegalovirus exposure and HLA in healthy donors. The PCR made use of 60 Vbeta and 13 Jbeta primers. The data were produced by immunoSEQ multiplex PCR, yet TCRdb's version contains in-frame clones alone and is incomplete. Of roughly 120,000 clones listed, roughly three fifths are singletons. Source material: PBMCs. The receptors stem from a man aged 40-49 years in good health and CMV-seropositive.

V is TRBV28 and J is TRBJ2-1; 10 bases are a match to TRBD2. J lost 6 bases, V lost 6 bases, and 11 bases had no gene match. Per germline, CDR1 MDHEN and CDR2 SYDVKM. The CDR3 is made up of 16 amino acids. The CDR3 region is CASRNSGRAGSNEQFF. DNA for the CDR3: TGTGCCAGCAGAAACAGCGGGAGGGCCGGTTCCAATGAGCAGTTCTTC.

The rearrangement links TRBV28 to TRBJ2-3; a possible D gene is TRBD2 (5 bases). The CDR3 is 12 amino acids. The germline CDR1 and CDR2 sequences are MDHEN and SYDVKM. V lost 8 bases and J lost 2, with 8 bases in between. CDR3 protein: CASAGVTDTQYF. Here the CDR3 DNA reads TGTGCCAGCGCCGGGGTCACAGATACGCAGTATTTT.

The V call is TRBV5-8, the J call TRBJ1-1, with 8 nucleotides matching TRBD1. J was trimmed by 3 bases and V by 4 bases; bases with no gene match: 8. This CDR3 region has 15 residues. Germline values: CDR1 SGHTS, CDR2 YDEGEE. The CDR3 nucleotides are TGTGCCAGCAGCGGACAGGGCGGTTCGTACACTGAAGCTTTCTTT. Its translation: CASSGQGGSYTEAFF.

The J gene is TRBJ1-1, the V gene TRBV18; TRBD1 matches 12 bases. V lost 6 bases and J lost 5; bases outside the gene matches: 7. CDR3 length equals 15 residues. Germline CDR1 reads KGHSH; CDR2 reads LQKENI. The CDR3 nucleotides read TGTGCCAGCTCTTCGGGACAGGGGGCGCAAACTGAAGCTTTCTTT. As protein: CASSSGQGAQTEAFF.

The CDR3 reads CASGWGRGSSYEQYF. The CDR3 DNA reads TGCGCCAGTGGGTGGGGGCGGGGGAGCTCCTACGAGCAGTACTTC. V is TRBV10-1 and J is TRBJ2-7, with D possibly TRBD2 on 7 matching bases. Trimming shortened V by 9 bases and J by 0 bases, and 18 bases separated the two germline ends. Germline V CDR1 and CDR2: WNHNN, SYGVQD (reference sequence). CDR3 size: 15 residues.

This chain links TRBV5-1 with TRBJ1-2; no clear D. The CDR3 runs 14 residues. Looked up from germline, CDR1 is SGHRS and CDR2 is YFSETQ. V shed 6 bases and J shed 2 bases, with 14 bases lying between them. CDR3 nucleotide sequence: TGCGCCAGCACGCCCGAGGGTCACAACTATGGCTACACCTTC. It codes for CASTPEGHNYGYTF.

V is TRBV6-4 and J is TRBJ1-5; 9 nucleotides align to TRBD1. The CDR3 covers 14 residues. Losses at the gene ends were 6 bases for V and 6 bases for J; bases not matched to a gene: 6. CDR1 is MRHNA, CDR2 SNTAGT, per germline. The CDR3 sequence: CASSETGGIQPQHF. CDR3 in DNA: TGTGCCAGCAGCGAGACAGGGGGGATTCAGCCCCAGCATTTT.

The V call is TRBV28, the J call TRBJ2-7; 7 nucleotides line up with TRBD2. This CDR3 has 16 residues. The V gene's germline CDR1 is MDHEN and CDR2 SYDVKM. V lost 1 base and J lost 3; bases outside the gene matches: 9. This CDR3 reads CASSLSGGRADYEQYF. The CDR3, as DNA: TGTGCCAGCAGTTTATCGGGTGGGAGGGCCGACTACGAGCAGTACTTC. Filled out from reference TRBV28 and TRBJ2-7, the complete variable domain reads DVKVTQSSRYLVKRTGEKVFLECVQDMDHENMFWYRQDPGLGLRLIYFSYDVKMKEKGDIPEGYSVSREKKERFSLILESASTNQTSMYLCASSLSGGRADYEQYFGPGTRLTVT.

This clone was seen more than once but under ten times. This rearrangement joins TRBV29-1 to TRBJ2-7; possibly TRBD2 for D (6 bases). The germline V gene encodes CDR1 SQVTM and CDR2 ANQGSEA. This CDR3 spans 17 amino acids. Trimming stripped 6 bases from V and 0 bases from J, with 24 bases between. CDR3 sequence (DNA): TGCAGCGTCGCCGGGGTGGGACTCCTCCCGAGCTCCTACGAGCAGTACTTC. Protein: CSVAGVGLLPSSYEQYF.

This chain joins TRBV5-4 and TRBJ2-2; 8 bases match TRBD1. After removal of 5 bases from V and 3 bases from J, the junction contained 9 bases not matched to a gene. The CDR3 is 16 residues long. CDR1 and CDR2 (germline): SGHNT, YYREEE (reference sequence). The CDR3 sequence: CASRTRTGSDTGELFF. The DNA for the CDR3 is TGTGCCAGCAGAACTAGGACAGGGAGCGACACCGGGGAGCTGTTTTTT.

A few counts support this clone. V is TRBV6-1 and J is TRBJ2-5; D is perhaps TRBD1 (6 bases). Germline CDR1 MNHNS, CDR2 SASEGT. The CDR3 has 16 amino acids. V lost 2 bases and J 6 bases, leaving 19 bases between the germline ends. The CDR3 spells CASSEYPAGGGKTQYF. DNA for the CDR3: TGTGCCAGCAGTGAATATCCGGCTGGGGGCGGAAAGACCCAGTACTTC.

This chain uses TRBV5-1 with TRBJ1-1; 7 bases map to TRBD1. The germline V gene encodes CDR1 SGHRS and CDR2 YFSETQ. The trim removed 6 bases at V and 1 base at J, leaving 9 bases unmatched. CDR3 length equals 15 residues. The CDR3, as DNA: TGCGCCAGCACTATACGGACAGGCACGAACACTGAAGCTTTCTTT. It is translated as CASTIRTGTNTEAFF.

This clone was picked up a small number of times. The chain links TRBV10-2 to TRBJ2-1; 14 bases map to TRBD2. After removal of 6 bases from V and 12 bases from J, the junction contained 4 bases not matched to a gene. Germline CDR1 reads WSHSY; CDR2 reads SAAADI. The CDR3 is 13 amino acids. The CDR3 spells CASRTSGGAGQFF. The DNA for the CDR3 is TGCGCCAGCAGGACTAGCGGGGGGGCCGGGCAGTTCTTC.

This chain joins TRBV29-1 and TRBJ2-7; TRBD1 aligns across 8 bases. This CDR3 has 13 residues. The germline gives CDR1 SQVTM, CDR2 ANQGSEA. Trimming cost V 2 bases and J 2 bases; bases outside gene matches: 2. The CDR3 DNA sequence: TGCAGCGTTGAAAGGGACAGGCCCTACGAGCAGTACTTC. Amino acids: CSVERDRPYEQYF.

The chain joins TRBV21-1 to TRBJ1-6; TRBD1, the table's D call, lacks a check against the DNA. TRBV21-1 is marked as a pseudogene. This CDR3 is 12 amino acids long. The CDR3 sequence: CAGDRGDSPLHF. CDR3 coding DNA: TGTGCCGGAGACAGGGGTGATTCACCCCTCCACTTT.

The rearrangement links TRBV5-1 to TRBJ1-2, with D possibly being TRBD1 (5 bases). V was clipped by 0 bases and J by 4 bases, with 7 bases between them. The CDR3 spans 13 residues. Germline assignment: CDR1 SGHRS and CDR2 YFSETQ. The CDR3 is CASSLDRTYGYTF. CDR3 DNA sequence: TGCGCCAGCAGCTTGGACAGGACCTATGGCTACACCTTC.

The DNA of the CDR3 is TGCGCCAGCAGCCATGGGACTAGATCGTCAAATGAGCAGTTCTTC. Residues: CASSHGTRSSNEQFF. The gene calls are TRBV4-1 and TRBJ2-1, with 8 bases aligning to TRBD2. Germline-derived CDR1 and CDR2 are MGHRA and YSYEKL. V dropped 3 bases and J dropped 7; count of bases not matched to a gene: 8. This CDR3 spans 15 amino acids.

The V and J genes are TRBV28 and TRBJ2-7; 7 nucleotides agree with TRBD1. CDR1 MDHEN and CDR2 SYDVKM come from the germline V gene. This CDR3 has 14 residues. V shed 4 bases and J 0 bases; nucleotides not matched to a gene: 3. The CDR3 loop reads CASSSTGSSYEQYF. In nucleotides, the CDR3 is TGTGCCAGCAGTTCGACAGGGAGCTCCTACGAGCAGTACTTC.

This CDR3 is CASSKLPAEWSSYNEQFF. The DNA for the CDR3 is TGTGCCAGCAGCAAACTCCCCGCCGAGTGGAGCTCCTACAATGAGCAGTTCTTC. The J gene is TRBJ2-1, the V gene TRBV7-9, with D uncertain. V was clipped by 5 bases and J by 0 bases, with 20 bases between them. This CDR3 has 18 amino acids. The germline V gene has CDR1 SEHNR and CDR2 FQNEAQ (reference sequence).

This rearrangement joins TRBV2 to TRBJ1-2; 12 bases agree with TRBD1. V shed 4 bases and J 2 bases; nucleotides not matched to a gene: 5. The germline V gene has CDR1 SNHLY and CDR2 FYNNEI. The CDR3 has 16 amino acids. The CDR3 loop reads CASSGGQGALNYGYTF. DNA of the CDR3: TGTGCCAGCAGTGGGGGACAGGGGGCCCTCAACTATGGCTACACCTTC.